A single sample is the source of the 4 T cell receptor beta chains below, sequenced in a study of technical replicates of blood from a few donors. Repertoires were generated with immunoSEQ multiplex PCR, while TCRdb's copy carries only in-frame clones and drops some. This sample has tens of thousands of clones; approximately 97% occur once, and the top ten carry more than 0.15%. Material: T cells isolated from PBMCs. The receptors stem from a human donor in good health.

Comments on this clone: At one of its ends the junction is not consistent with the germline gene, which may arise from a read error. The chain joins TRBV14 to TRBJ1-2; TRBD1 matches at 7 bases. The germline CDR1 and CDR2 sequences are SGHDN and FVKESK. This CDR3 spans 15 amino acids. CDR3 nucleotides: TGTGCCAGCAGCGAAGAACAGGGGATTAACTATGGCTACACCTTC. Translating gives CASSEEQGINYGYTF.

This clone was counted once. This chain uses TRBV29-1 with TRBJ2-7; a possible D gene is TRBD2 (5 bases). Looked up from germline, CDR1 is SQVTM and CDR2 is ANQGSEA. V lost 7 bases and J lost 0, with 13 bases in between. The CDR3 covers 13 residues. Here the CDR3 reads CSAQARASYEQYF. In DNA, the CDR3 is TGCAGCGCGCAAGCGAGGGCCTCCTACGAGCAGTACTTC.

The chain couples TRBV5-4 to TRBJ1-1; TRBD1 matches 7 bases. The CDR3 totals 15 residues. After removal of 4 bases from V and 1 base from J, the junction contained 7 bases not matched to a gene. Germline lookup yields CDR1 SGHNT and CDR2 YYREEE (reference sequence). CDR3 coding DNA: TGTGCCAGCAGCCCGGGACAGTTGAGGAACACTGAAGCTTTCTTT. Its translation: CASSPGQLRNTEAFF.

This clone was counted once. The rearrangement links TRBV27 to TRBJ2-5; perhaps TRBD1 as D (6 bases). V lost 2 bases, J lost 1 base, and 11 bases lay in between. Germline loops: CDR1 MNHEY, CDR2 SMNVEV (reference sequence). The CDR3 covers 15 residues. The CDR3: CASSLAGDGQETQYF. The CDR3 DNA sequence: TGTGCCAGCAGTTTAGCAGGGGATGGCCAAGAGACCCAGTACTTC.